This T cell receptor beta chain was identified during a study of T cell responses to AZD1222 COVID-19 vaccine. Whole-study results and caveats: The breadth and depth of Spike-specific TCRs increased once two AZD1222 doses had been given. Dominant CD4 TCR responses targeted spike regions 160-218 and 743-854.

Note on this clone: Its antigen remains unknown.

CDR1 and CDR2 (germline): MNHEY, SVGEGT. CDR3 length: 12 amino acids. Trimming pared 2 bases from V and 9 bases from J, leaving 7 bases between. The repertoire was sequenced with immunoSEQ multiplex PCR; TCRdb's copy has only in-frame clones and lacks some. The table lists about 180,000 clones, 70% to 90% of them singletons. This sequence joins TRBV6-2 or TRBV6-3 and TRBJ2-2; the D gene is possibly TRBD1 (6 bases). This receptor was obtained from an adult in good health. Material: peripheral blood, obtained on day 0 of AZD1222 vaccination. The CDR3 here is CASSYGGRELFF. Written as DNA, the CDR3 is TGTGCCAGCAGTTACGGGGGCAGGGAGCTGTTTTTT.